This T cell receptor beta chain was documented in a study of Ad26.COV2.S vaccination and SARS-CoV-2 variants. At the level of the study: Donor had been placed in the Ad26.COV2.S arm of the COV1001 trial.

Clones were sequenced by immunoSEQ multiplex PCR, and TCRdb holds only the in-frame ones, with some missing. The sample gives approximately 410,000 clones, 92% of which show up once; approximately 1.6% is in the top ten. The treatment denotes: 15 to 20 received Ad26.COV2.S at low or high dose, single or two shots; roughly 5 received placebo; per-sample allocation not given. All samples were drawn on day 63, counting from the first vaccine or placebo injection. V was shortened by 1 base and J by 8 bases, with 11 bases between the two germline ends. Germline V gene data show CDR1 as MGHDK and CDR2 as SYGVNS. The CDR3 contains 14 residues.

This chain joins TRBV25-1 and TRBJ1-4; D not certain. The TCR sequence derives from a person between 18 and 65 years old who received the Ad26.COV2.S COVID-19 vaccine or a placebo. The material was peripheral blood, obtained in a trial of Ad26.COV2.S vaccine versus placebo. The CDR3 DNA follows: TGTGCCAGCAGTGAATTTGGGTCACGAGAAAAACTGTTTTTT. This codes for CASSEFGSREKLFF.